The text below deals with one TCR beta chain. What it recognizes is unknown. The sample belongs to a study of post-analysis software for immune sequencing data. About the research overall: The cohort encompassed relapsing-remitting, secondary progressive and progressive-relapsing multiple sclerosis disease courses.

The CDR3 runs to 14 residues. V gave up 5 bases and J gave up 2 bases; unmatched junction bases: 6. Germline V gene sequence: CDR1 MDHEN, CDR2 SYDVKM. Whole-study findings and limits: Diversity measured as normalized Chao1 was significantly lower in multiple sclerosis patients than in controls. Patients showed TRBV5-6, TRBV5-1 and TRBV20-1 among 4 or 5 TRBV segments more frequent than in controls. Analysis by F measure revealed that same-batch samples clustered strongly together.

TCR beta cDNA libraries included unique molecular identifiers. Each sample of about 0.95 to 11 million input T cells yielded about 500,000 cDNA molecules, so each molecule approximated one T cell. TCRdb analysed the PCR reads with MiXCR anew, one entry per CDR3 protein. The repertoire holds more than 350,000 distinct CDR3 sequences, with roughly 38% as singletons. The TCR comes from a girl aged 2-10 years with multiple sclerosis. Source material: blood. This rearrangement joins TRBV28 to TRBJ2-7; 7 positions agree with TRBD1. CDR3 in DNA: TGTGCCAGCAGTCGTCCGGGACAGACCTACGAGCAGTACTTC. It specifies CASSRPGQTYEQYF.